The T cell receptor (beta chain) under discussion was sequenced for a study of OX40 agonist ivuxolimab in advanced cancers. Study as a whole: Ivuxolimab, which is an agonistic anti-OX40 (CD134) antibody, was administered to the patients. Hepatocellular carcinoma, melanoma, renal cell or head and neck cancer was diagnosed in the dose-escalation patients. People who had prior anti-PD-1, anti-PD-L1 or anti-CTLA-4 therapy could take part, and around 39% had some.

Baseline, cycle 4 day 1, and cycle 7 day 1 were the blood sampling points. The data were produced by immunoSEQ multiplex PCR, yet TCRdb's version contains in-frame clones alone and is incomplete. The data contain about 100,000 clones, approximately 90% of them singletons. CDR1 is SGHDN and CDR2 is FVKESK in the germline V gene. There are 13 residues in the CDR3. The trim removed 4 bases at V and 6 bases at J, leaving 2 bases unmatched. The sequence was collected from an adult with an advanced solid tumor such as melanoma, head and neck, liver or kidney cancer. Specimen: CD4+ or CD8+ T cells sorted from blood, collected in a trial of the OX40 agonist ivuxolimab. The genes are TRBV14 and TRBJ2-2; the match to TRBD2 covers 7 bases. For the CDR3, the DNA is TGTGCCAGCAGCCGAACTAGCGCCGGGGAGCTGTTTTTT. This translates into CASSRTSAGELFF.